This T cell receptor (beta chain) is drawn from a study of CD4 T cells in relation to SARS-CoV-2 and coronaviruses. At the level of the study: The negative reference was HIV-1 Nef peptide pool or peptide-free culture.

Notes on this clone: Antigen specificity is unknown.

Trimming stripped 2 bases from V and 8 bases from J, with 12 bases between. CDR3 length: 14 residues. The germline V gene encodes CDR1 SEHNR and CDR2 FQNEAQ (reference sequence). Unexposed donor CD4+ T cells date from 2011-2018, before the COVID-19 pandemic. Isolation of CD4+ T cells took place after less than twelve days in culture. PBMCs were plated at a few million per well in IL-2-containing medium. TCRdb's copy holds only in-frame clones and misses some; the assay was immunoSEQ multiplex PCR. The sample has some 25,000 clones; about four fifths are singletons. Specimen: CD4+ T cells from PBMCs, cultured in vitro. The chain links TRBV7-9 to TRBJ2-2; D ambiguous. The TCR originated in a human donor in good health. CDR3 sequence: CASSLRTVTGELFF. For the CDR3, the DNA is TGTGCCAGCAGCTTAAGGACCGTTACTGGGGAGCTGTTTTTT.